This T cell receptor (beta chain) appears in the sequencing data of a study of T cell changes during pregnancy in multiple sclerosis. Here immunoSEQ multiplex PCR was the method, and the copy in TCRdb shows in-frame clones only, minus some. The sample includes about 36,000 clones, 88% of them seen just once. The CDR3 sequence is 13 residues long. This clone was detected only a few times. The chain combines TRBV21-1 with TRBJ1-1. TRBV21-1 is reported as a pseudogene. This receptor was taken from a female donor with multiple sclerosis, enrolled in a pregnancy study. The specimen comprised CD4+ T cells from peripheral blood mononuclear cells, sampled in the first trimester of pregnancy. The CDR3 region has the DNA TGTGCCAGCAGCCGTCTGGGAGACACTGAAGCTTTCTTT. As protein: CASSRLGDTEAFF.